The 26 T cell receptor beta chains below come from one sample, sequenced in a study of T cells in women clearing cervical HPV infection. Profiling relied on immunoSEQ multiplex PCR, and the TCRdb table lists in-frame clones only, not all of them. The table for this sample gives tens of thousands of clones. Sequencing input: blood buffy coat. Receptors were obtained from a woman aged 18-69 years with a cervical HPV16 infection that either progressed to CIN3+ or cleared (not recorded which).

In the case of this clone: The sequenced fragment ends 3 residues before the CDR3 boundary, so the rest is inferred from the germline J gene. The V and J genes are TRBV18 and TRBJ2-6, with 7 bases that match TRBD1. V shed 2 bases and J 0 bases; nucleotides not matched to a gene: 4. The germline V gene has CDR1 KGHSH and CDR2 LQKENI. This CDR3 has 17 amino acids. The part of the CDR3 DNA that was read is TGTGCCAGCTCACCAACGGGACAGAGCTCTGGGGCCAACGTC. Translation gives CASSPTGQSSGANV. The whole CDR3 protein reads CASSPTGQSSGANVLTF.

In the case of this clone: The read ends 3 residues before the CDR3 terminus; that terminus is restored from the germline J gene. This sequence joins TRBV6-1 and TRBJ2-1; maybe TRBD1 (6 bases). The CDR3 runs 15 residues. V was pared by 1 base and J by 8 bases, with 15 bases between. Germline V gene lookup returns CDR1 MNHNS and CDR2 SASEGT. The sequenced CDR3 bases are TGTGCCAGCAGTGAAGGGGGGCACCCGGGCGATGAG. Its protein product is CASSEGGHPGDE. The full-length CDR3 reads as CASSEGGHPGDEQFF.

Points on this clone: The read falls 3 residues short of the CDR3 end, and the missing part is taken from the germline J gene. The chain uses TRBV20-1 and TRBJ1-5; D is possibly TRBD1 (5 bases). This CDR3 is built from 13 residues. The germline gives CDR1 DFQATT, CDR2 SNEGSKA (reference sequence). V was trimmed by 2 bases and J by 5 bases, leaving 10 bases between them. The CDR3 protein is CSARNQGDQPQHF. The part of the CDR3 DNA that was read is TGCAGTGCTAGAAATCAGGGCGATCAGCCC.

In regard to this clone: The CDR3 goes on 3 residues after the read ends, and that part is filled in from the germline J gene. The rearrangement uses TRBV20-1 and TRBJ1-2; D gene ambiguous. CDR1 and CDR2 (germline): DFQATT, SNEGSKA (reference sequence). The V end was cut by 7 bases, the J end by 4 bases, with 13 bases between. The CDR3 spans 12 residues. CDR3 amino acids: CSVHLEGYGYTF. The covered CDR3 bases are TGCAGTGTCCATCTTGAGGGCTATGGC.

The CDR3 bases that were read are TGTGCCAGCAGCCAACCAGGGCTCCCCAATGAG. The encoded protein is CASSQPGLPNE. The entire CDR3 sequence reads CASSQPGLPNEQFF. V gene TRBV14 combines with J gene TRBJ2-1, with D possibly TRBD1 on 5 matching bases. The read terminates 3 residues ahead of where the CDR3 ends, so the germline J gene completes it. V lost 2 bases to trimming and J lost 6 bases, with 11 bases between them. Germline CDR1 is SGHDN and CDR2 is FVKESK. CDR3 length equals 14 residues.

A word on this clone: The read gets to within 3 residues of the CDR3 end, and the germline J gene fills in the rest. This chain uses TRBV5-1 with TRBJ2-7, with TRBD1 matching over 11 bases. From germline, CDR1 is SGHRS and CDR2 YFSETQ. The CDR3 sequence is 15 residues long. Trimming cost V 0 bases and J 3 bases; bases outside gene matches: 2. CDR3: CASSLEGTGGYEQYF. CDR3 DNA, as far as it was read: TGCGCCAGCAGCTTGGAGGGGACAGGGGGCTACGAG.

As to this clone: The read ends 3 residues before the CDR3 terminus; that terminus is restored from the germline J gene. This chain connects TRBV5-1 to TRBJ2-3; possible D gene TRBD2, 5 bases. This CDR3 is 15 amino acids long. V was clipped by 0 bases and J by 8 bases, with 16 bases between them. Germline CDR1 and CDR2: SGHRS and YFSETQ. The CDR3 bases that were read are TGCGCCAGCAGCTTGGATGAGGGCTTTGGAACTACG. Translated: CASSLDEGFGTT. The CDR3 in full is CASSLDEGFGTTQYF.

A remark on this clone: The CDR3 goes on 3 residues after the read ends, and that part is filled in from the germline J gene. The chain uses TRBV6-1 and TRBJ1-2; D is possibly TRBD1 (6 bases). Trimming cost V 4 bases and J 5 bases, with 8 bases left between them. The CDR3 has 12 residues. Germline assignment: CDR1 MNHNS and CDR2 SASEGT. The CDR3 loop is CASSVQGYGYTF. CDR3 DNA (partial): TGTGCCAGCAGTGTACAGGGTTATGGC.

For this clone: The read ends 3 residues before the CDR3 terminus; that terminus is restored from the germline J gene. The chain is built from TRBV7-3 and TRBJ2-1; 12 bases fit TRBD2. Germline loops: CDR1 SGHTA, CDR2 FQGTGA. This CDR3 has 16 amino acids. With V trimmed by 2 bases and J by 6 bases, 5 bases remained unmatched. The CDR3 is CASSLDTSGGSNEQFF. The CDR3 bases that were read are TGTGCCAGCAGCTTAGATACTAGCGGGGGGTCCAATGAG.

Notes on this clone: The read is 3 residues too short to cover the CDR3 end, so that end is filled in from the germline J gene. V is TRBV7-9 and J is TRBJ2-3; possible D gene TRBD2, 7 bases. The germline V gene encodes CDR1 SEHNR and CDR2 FQNEAQ (reference sequence). The CDR3 spans 14 residues. Trimming pared 11 bases from V and 2 bases from J, leaving 17 bases between. CDR3 amino acids: CASEGGAVTDTQYF. The part of the CDR3 DNA that was read is TGTGCCTCGGAGGGGGGGGCCGTCACAGATACG.

Worth noting for this clone: An end of the junction does not agree with germline; a read error may underlie this. The CDR3 is cut off 3 residues early in the read; its end comes from the germline J gene. The V call is TRBV7-7, the J call TRBJ2-1, with TRBD1 matching 7 bases. The CDR3 consists of 14 residues. The V gene's germline CDR1 is SSHAT and CDR2 FNYEAQ (reference sequence). The CDR3 region is CASSPGTANNEQFF. Incomplete CDR3 DNA: TGTGCTAGCAGCCCTGGGACAGCAAACAATGAG.

As concerns this clone: The CDR3 end lies 3 residues beyond the end of the read and is filled in from the germline J gene. This chain uses TRBV7-9 with TRBJ1-2; D might be TRBD1 (6 bases). Germline CDR1 reads SEHNR; CDR2 reads FQNEAQ (reference sequence). Deletions cut 2 bases from V and 5 bases from J, with 12 bases between. This CDR3 spans 14 amino acids. The sequenced CDR3 bases are TGTGCCAGCAGCTTATCGGCAGGGGCGTATGGC. Protein: CASSLSAGAYG. The entire CDR3 protein is CASSLSAGAYGYTF.

Regarding this clone: The read ends 3 residues early relative to the CDR3; the germline J gene fills the gap. The chain combines TRBV2 with TRBJ2-2, with D uncertain. CDR3 length: 14 residues. With 4 bases removed from V and 1 base from J, the gap between germline ends came to 7 bases. Germline CDR1 SNHLY, CDR2 FYNNEI. CDR3: CASSANRNTGELFF. CDR3 bases read: TGTGCCAGCAGTGCCAACAGGAACACCGGGGAG.

Worth noting for this clone: With the read ending 3 residues before the CDR3 end, the germline J gene is used to fill in that end. V and J are TRBV5-1 and TRBJ2-2, with D hard to call. V dropped 1 base and J dropped 6 bases, with 7 bases sitting between them. Germline lookup yields CDR1 SGHRS and CDR2 YFSETQ. The CDR3 contains 13 residues. CDR3 protein: CASSLKPAGELFF. Incomplete CDR3 DNA: TGCGCCAGCAGCTTGAAGCCGGCCGGGGAG.

Comment on this clone: The read terminates 3 residues before the CDR3 end, so the remaining end is supplied by the germline J gene. This chain uses TRBV9 with TRBJ2-2; D is ambiguous. Trimming removed 0 bases from V and 6 bases from J, with 6 bases in between. CDR3 length equals 13 residues. The germline CDR1 and CDR2 sequences are SGDLS and YYNGEE. CDR3 bases read: TGTGCCAGCAGCGTAGGTTTCGCCGGGGAG. It codes for CASSVGFAGE. The full CDR3 reads CASSVGFAGELFF.

About this clone: The CDR3 end falls 3 residues outside the read, so it is completed with the germline J gene. The gene calls are TRBV20-1 and TRBJ2-5; 10 positions agree with TRBD2. The trim removed 0 bases at V and 4 bases at J, leaving 8 bases unmatched. Germline assignment: CDR1 DFQATT and CDR2 SNEGSKA (reference sequence). The CDR3 totals 16 residues. CDR3 residues: CSARDLAGDELETQYF. The sequenced CDR3 bases are TGCAGTGCTAGAGACCTAGCGGGGGACGAGTTAGAGACC.

A note on this clone: The read ends 3 residues shy of where the CDR3 ends; the end is completed using the germline J gene. This rearrangement joins TRBV23-1 to TRBJ2-7; 11 bases match TRBD1. TRBV23-1 carries the ORF label, with uncertain function. V gave up 3 bases and J gave up 3 bases; unmatched junction bases: 4. This CDR3 is 15 amino acids long. CDR3 DNA, as far as it was read: TGCGCCAGCAGTCAGCGGACAGGGGGCAACTACGAG. It translates to CASSQRTGGNYE. The CDR3 in its entirety is CASSQRTGGNYEQYF.

CDR3 amino acids: CASSLSAGGLLETQYF. The sequenced CDR3 bases are TGTGCCAGCAGCTTATCAGCGGGGGGGCTTTTAGAGACC. V gene TRBV7-6 combines with J gene TRBJ2-5, with 10 bases aligning to TRBD2. With the read ending 3 residues before the CDR3 end, the germline J gene is used to fill in that end. This CDR3 is built from 16 residues. V was pared by 2 bases and J by 4 bases, with 7 bases of the junction left unmatched. Per germline, CDR1 SGHVS and CDR2 FNYEAQ.

Notes on this clone: With the read ending 3 residues before the CDR3 end, the germline J gene is used to fill in that end. The genes are TRBV6-1 and TRBJ2-7; 8 bases line up with TRBD1. Germline CDR1 reads MNHNS; CDR2 reads SASEGT. J lost 4 bases, V lost 3 bases, and 5 bases had no gene match. The CDR3 covers 14 residues. CDR3 sequence: CASSDLNRGYEQYF. Partial CDR3 DNA: TGTGCCAGCAGTGATTTGAACAGGGGGTACGAG.

A word on this clone: The read stops 3 residues short of the end of the CDR3; the missing end is completed from the germline J gene. This chain joins TRBV19 and TRBJ1-3, with unresolved D. V shed 4 bases and J shed 0 bases, with 13 bases lying between them. CDR1 and CDR2 (germline): LNHDA, SQIVND (reference sequence). The CDR3 has 16 residues. This CDR3 reads CASSSRRSGSGNTIYF. Incomplete CDR3 DNA: TGTGCCAGTAGTAGTAGACGTTCAGGCTCTGGAAACACC.

On this clone itself: The DNA ends 3 residues before the CDR3 does, and the rest of the CDR3 is filled in from the germline J gene. V and J are TRBV18 and TRBJ2-1, with 9 bases aligning to TRBD2. CDR1 KGHSH and CDR2 LQKENI come from the germline V gene. V lost 4 bases, J lost 0 bases, and 7 bases stayed unmatched. The CDR3 length is 17 residues. The DNA read from the CDR3 is TGTGCCAGCTCACAAATAGCGGGGGTGAGCTCCTACAATGAG. The encoded protein is CASSQIAGVSSYNE. The entire CDR3 protein is CASSQIAGVSSYNEQFF.

The CDR3: CASSEALGGQGKNTIYF. Partial CDR3 DNA: TGTGCCAGCAGTGAAGCGCTCGGGGGACAGGGAAAGAACACC. The chain couples TRBV6-1 to TRBJ1-3, with 9 bases that match TRBD1. The read is 3 residues too short to cover the CDR3 end, so that end is filled in from the germline J gene. CDR1 is MNHNS and CDR2 is SASEGT in the germline V gene. This CDR3 has 17 amino acids. The V and J ends lost 0 bases and 7 bases, in that order; junction bases with no gene match: 10.

Concerning this clone: The read comes to an end 3 residues before the CDR3 does, leaving the germline J gene to fill in the end. The V gene is TRBV2, the J gene TRBJ1-3; 8 bases agree with TRBD1. Trimming took 10 bases from V and 0 from J; bases not matched to a gene: 14. The CDR3 loop spans 17 amino acids. CDR1 and CDR2 (germline): SNHLY, FYNNEI. The CDR3 here is CATRQGTFSFSGNTIYF. The CDR3 DNA, read in part, is TGTGCCACAAGACAGGGGACCTTTTCCTTCTCTGGAAACACC. Drawing the rest from reference TRBV2 and TRBJ1-3, the complete variable domain is EPEVTQTPSHQVTQMGQEVILRCVPISNHLYFYWYRQILGQKVEFLVSFYNNEISEKSEIFDDQFSVERPDGSNFTLKIRSTKLEDSAMYFCATRQGTFSFSGNTIYFGEGSWLTVV.

For this clone: The missing CDR3 end, 3 residues past where the read stops, is filled in from the germline J gene. V usage is TRBV30 and J usage is TRBJ2-3, with D hard to call. The germline CDR1 and CDR2 sequences are GTSNPN and SVGIG (reference sequence). This CDR3 region has 12 residues. The germline V and J ends were trimmed by 4 bases and 1 base, with 6 bases remaining between them. CDR3 sequence: CAWTPGTDTQYF. CDR3 DNA (partial): TGTGCCTGGACTCCGGGCACAGATACG.

About this clone itself: The read ends 3 residues early relative to the CDR3; the germline J gene fills the gap. This rearrangement joins TRBV10-2 to TRBJ2-2, with TRBD2 matching 7 bases. The length of the CDR3 is 12 residues. V gave up 8 bases and J gave up 3 bases; unmatched junction bases: 0. Germline assignment: CDR1 WSHSY and CDR2 SAAADI. CDR3 amino acids: CASGGDTGELFF. Partial CDR3 DNA: TGCGCCAGCGGGGGGGACACCGGGGAG.

As for this clone: The sequence runs out 3 residues before the end of the CDR3; the remainder is reconstructed from the germline J gene. The gene calls are TRBV5-6 and TRBJ1-6; 8 nucleotides align to TRBD1. The germline CDR1 and CDR2 sequences are SGHDT and YYEEEE. The CDR3 has 15 residues. V shed 3 bases and J 8 bases; nucleotides not matched to a gene: 7. The sequenced CDR3 bases are TGTGCCAGCAGCTGGGGAGACAGGGGTGATTCACCC. Translated, it gives CASSWGDRGDSP. The full CDR3 reads CASSWGDRGDSPLHF. The variable domain in full, with the rest retrieved from reference TRBV5-6 and TRBJ1-6, is DAGVTQSPTHLIKTRGQQVTLRCSPKSGHDTVSWYQQALGQGPQFIFQYYEEEERQRGNFPDRFSGHQFPNYSSELNVNALLLGDSALYLCASSWGDRGDSPLHFGNGTRLTVT.